This T cell receptor beta chain was identified in a study of blood T cell repertoires in COVID-19. In the source study's methods: The authors estimated nucleated cell counts from reference gene primer amplification. The assay was immunoSEQ multiplex PCR, and TCRdb's table has in-frame clones only and misses some. From that table come the V and J calls and clone size; the DNA was used to work out D and trimming. Of 110,000 or so clones detected, about 84% appear once; the ten largest clones hold around 1.5%. Germline loops: CDR1 LNHDA, CDR2 SQIVND (reference sequence). The length of the CDR3 is 13 residues. Trimming removed 2 bases at V and 8 bases at J, with 7 bases between.

Sequenced input: peripheral blood. The rearrangement uses TRBV19 and TRBJ1-6; D unclear. This sequence was found in a man over 45 with acute or convalescent COVID-19. The chain's CDR3 is CASSISEDSPLHF. Written as DNA, the CDR3 is TGTGCCAGTAGTATAAGTGAGGATTCACCCCTCCACTTT.